Below are 5 T cell receptor beta chains sequenced from a single sample in a study of identical twins. TCRdb analysed the 5' RACE reads with MiXCR anew, one entry per CDR3 protein. The sample contains about 890,000 distinct CDR3 sequences, approximately 13% of which appear only once. The sample was also reused in another study, on yellow fever vaccine responses in identical twins.

The sequencing input was PBMCs. The receptors were sampled from a woman aged 18-30 years in good health.

The sample holds many counts of this clonotype. The genes are TRBV29-1 and TRBJ1-4; possible D gene TRBD1, 6 bases. V was clipped by 6 bases and J by 7 bases, with 18 bases between them. The CDR3 is made up of 14 amino acids. Looked up from germline, CDR1 is SQVTM and CDR2 is ANQGSEA. As DNA, the CDR3 is TGCAGCGTAAGGGGGAGGGACCGGAGTGAAAAACTGTTTTTT. Protein: CSVRGRDRSEKLFF.

The J gene is TRBJ1-5, the V gene TRBV24-1; 11 bases map to TRBD1. Per the germline V gene, CDR1 is KGHDR and CDR2 is SFDVKD. This CDR3 is 16 amino acids long. The V gene end was trimmed by 2 bases and the J gene end by 9 bases; junction bases not matched to a gene: 8. The chain's CDR3 is CATSDSGTGGSRPQHF. Here the CDR3 DNA reads TGTGCCACCAGTGATTCGGGGACAGGGGGTAGCCGGCCCCAGCATTTT.

The CDR3 nucleotides are TGCAGTACCCAGTACGCGCCGACGTATAATTCACCCCTCCACTTT. Translating it yields CSTQYAPTYNSPLHF. The chain combines TRBV20-1 with TRBJ1-6, with D unresolved. The CDR3 has 15 amino acids. CDR1 is DFQATT, CDR2 SNEGSKA, per germline (reference sequence). V was cut by 8 bases and J by 4 bases, with 18 bases left in between.

The table lists this clonotype with many counts. The chain joins TRBV3-1 to TRBJ2-6; no clear D gene. Trimming stripped 5 bases from V and 4 bases from J, with 18 bases between. The CDR3 length is 17 residues. Germline CDR1 and CDR2: LGHDT and YNNKEL (reference sequence). CDR3 in DNA: TGTGCCAGCAGCGTCCACCCAAACGGATTGGGGGCCAACGTCCTGACTTTC. Protein sequence: CASSVHPNGLGANVLTF.

The rearrangement links TRBV6-1 to TRBJ2-7; TRBD2 might be the D (6 bases). This CDR3 has 15 amino acids. Trimming cost V 6 bases and J 0 bases, with 15 bases left between them. Germline V gene sequence: CDR1 MNHNS, CDR2 SASEGT. CDR3 coding DNA: TGTGCCAGCAGCCGACTAGGAGGGGTCTCCTACGAGCAGTACTTC. Amino acids: CASSRLGGVSYEQYF.